What follows are 5 T cell receptor beta chains derived from one specimen sequenced in a study of regulatory T cells in long-lasting Graves disease (dated by TCRdb to 2020 to 2022). Libraries came from multiplex PCR. Sequencer: Illumina HiSeq 4000. iRepertoire HTBI primers and Arm-PCR amplification of CDR3 regions were used to construct TCR beta libraries. TCRdb's own reprocessing of the public reads used fastp at Q25 and MiXCR and kept productive beta chains. Rows are combined by CDR3 protein, so each entry shows the most common genes and DNA. The sample table lists more than 350,000 distinct CDR3 sequences, around 23% of them with a count of one. Around an eighth of the sample is in the top ten clones. The label giving this sample's time point can be read as: persistent/refractory GD, antithyroid drugs over 5 years with positive TRAb. For both TCR sequencing and RNA sequencing, RNA was extracted from PBMCs in TRIzol.

Sequenced here: peripheral blood mononuclear cells (PBMCs), sampled when the disease was refractory, from a patient treated with antithyroid drugs. Receptors were obtained from a female donor with Graves disease.

The rearrangement joins TRBV6-1 to TRBJ1-2, with D unclear. Trimming removed 6 bases from V and 3 bases from J, with 14 bases in between. The CDR3 contains 14 residues. The V gene's germline CDR1 is MNHNS and CDR2 SASEGT. The chain's CDR3 is CASSDAPGDYGYTF. The CDR3 coding sequence is TGTGCCAGCAGCGACGCCCCAGGAGACTATGGCTACACCTTC.

The gene calls are TRBV5-5 and TRBJ1-3; D is unresolved. The CDR3 contains 15 residues. The germline V gene encodes CDR1 SGHKS and CDR2 YYEKEE (reference sequence). Trimming cost V 4 bases and J 0 bases, with 11 bases left between them. DNA of the CDR3: TGTGCCAGCAGCCGGACTGCAAGCTCTGGAAACACCATATATTTT. Protein sequence: CASSRTASSGNTIYF. The variable domain in full, with the rest retrieved from reference TRBV5-5 and TRBJ1-3, is DAGVTQSPTHLIKTRGQQVTLRCSPISGHKSVSWYQQVLGQGPQFIFQYYEKEERGRGNFPDRFSARQFPNYSSELNVNALLLGDSALYLCASSRTASSGNTIYFGEGSWLTVV.

This clonotype was recorded at least ten times. V gene TRBV28 combines with J gene TRBJ1-4; D not certain. This CDR3 has 14 amino acids. Looked up from germline, CDR1 is MDHEN and CDR2 is SYDVKM. With 5 bases removed from V and 8 bases from J, the gap between germline ends came to 15 bases. CDR3 residues: CASSPFGVGEKLFF. As DNA, the CDR3 is TGTGCCAGCAGTCCCTTCGGGGTCGGGGAAAAACTGTTTTTT.

This clonotype was recorded many times. The gene calls are TRBV27 and TRBJ2-7, with D unresolved. The CDR3 extends over 14 amino acids. Germline V lookup: CDR1 MNHEY, CDR2 SMNVEV (reference sequence). Trimming left V 5 bases short and J 1 base short, with 12 bases between. The chain's CDR3 is CASSGAGFSYEQYF. The CDR3 bases are TGTGCCAGCAGTGGAGCCGGATTTTCCTACGAGCAGTACTTC.

This chain uses TRBV28 with TRBJ2-3; 7 positions match TRBD2. CDR1 is MDHEN and CDR2 is SYDVKM in the germline V gene. V lost 6 bases, J lost 1 base, and 4 bases stayed unmatched. This CDR3 comprises 14 residues. This chain's CDR3 is CASSFSGRTDTQYF. For the CDR3, the DNA is TGTGCCAGCAGCTTTAGCGGGCGCACAGATACGCAGTATTTT.